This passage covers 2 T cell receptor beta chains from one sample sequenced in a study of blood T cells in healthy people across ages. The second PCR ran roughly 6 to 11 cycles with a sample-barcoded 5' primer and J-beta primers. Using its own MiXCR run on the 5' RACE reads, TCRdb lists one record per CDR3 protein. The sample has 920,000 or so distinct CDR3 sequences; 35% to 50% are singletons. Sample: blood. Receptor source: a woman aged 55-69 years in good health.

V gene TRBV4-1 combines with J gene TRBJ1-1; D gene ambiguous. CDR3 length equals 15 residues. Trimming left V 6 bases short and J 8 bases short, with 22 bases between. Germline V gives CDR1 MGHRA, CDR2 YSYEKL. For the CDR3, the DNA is TGCGCCAGCAGGAACAACAAAATAGAACACTTAGAAGCTTTCTTT. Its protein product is CASRNNKIEHLEAFF.

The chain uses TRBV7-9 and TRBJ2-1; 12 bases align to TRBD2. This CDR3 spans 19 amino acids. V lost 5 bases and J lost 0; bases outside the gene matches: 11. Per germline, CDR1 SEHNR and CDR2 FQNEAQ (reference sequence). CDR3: CASSPGLAGGSYSYNEQFF. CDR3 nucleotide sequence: TGTGCCAGCAGCCCCGGGCTAGCGGGAGGGTCTTACTCCTACAATGAGCAGTTCTTC. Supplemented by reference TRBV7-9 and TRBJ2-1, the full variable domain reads DTGVSQNPRHKITKRGQNVTFRCDPISEHNRLYWYRQTLGQGPEFLTYFQNEAQLEKSRLLSDRFSAERPKGSFSTLEIQRTEQGDSAMYLCASSPGLAGGSYSYNEQFFGPGTRLTVL.